This passage covers 5 T cell receptor beta chains from one sample sequenced in a study of T cell responses to AZD1222 COVID-19 vaccine. The data were produced by immunoSEQ multiplex PCR, yet TCRdb's version contains in-frame clones alone and is incomplete. The sample holds some 130,000 clones, roughly nine tenths seen once. This specimen was peripheral blood, taken on day 0 of AZD1222 vaccination. The receptors shown here come from an adult in good health.

V and J are TRBV5-4 and TRBJ2-1, with TRBD2 identical over 7 bases. V was clipped by 4 bases and J by 0 bases; unmatched bases: 4. The CDR3 loop spans 15 amino acids. Per germline, CDR1 SGHNT and CDR2 YYREEE (reference sequence). This chain's CDR3 is CASSETSTSYNEQFF. CDR3 sequence (DNA): TGTGCCAGCAGCGAGACTAGCACCTCCTACAATGAGCAGTTCTTC.

The chain recombines TRBV19 with TRBJ2-1; tentatively, D is TRBD2 (7 bases). CDR3 length: 14 amino acids. Trimming removed 0 bases at V and 9 bases at J, with 12 bases between. Germline V gene lookup returns CDR1 LNHDA and CDR2 SQIVND (reference sequence). This chain's CDR3 is CASSIEGGQGEQFF. CDR3 DNA sequence: TGTGCCAGTAGTATAGAGGGGGGGCAAGGTGAGCAGTTCTTC.

The chain carries TRBV5-1 and TRBJ1-4; D unclear. V lost 0 bases and J lost 8, with 14 bases in between. Germline loops: CDR1 SGHRS, CDR2 YFSETQ. This CDR3 spans 15 amino acids. The CDR3 here is CASSLDMGWSEKLFF. In DNA form, the CDR3 reads TGCGCCAGCAGCTTGGATATGGGGTGGTCCGAAAAACTGTTTTTT.

The rearrangement joins TRBV2 to TRBJ1-2, with 8 bases identical to TRBD1. Germline loops: CDR1 SNHLY, CDR2 FYNNEI. CDR3 length: 15 amino acids. V gave up 1 base and J gave up 4 bases; unmatched junction bases: 5. The CDR3 coding sequence is TGTGCCAGCAGTGAAGGGGCAGGGGGCGTCTATGGCTACACCTTC. It is translated as CASSEGAGGVYGYTF.

The chain couples TRBV27 to TRBJ1-6, with D uncertain. Germline CDR1 is MNHEY and CDR2 is SMNVEV (reference sequence). CDR3 length equals 15 residues. Trimming pared 3 bases from V and 8 bases from J, leaving 14 bases between. CDR3 nucleotides: TGTGCCAGCAGTTTTAAGCAGGATCCCTATTCACCCCTCCACTTT. Amino acid sequence: CASSFKQDPYSPLHF.